This T cell receptor beta chain was identified in a study of CD8 T cells in Susac syndrome. J was trimmed by 3 bases and V by 3 bases; bases with no gene match: 10. The CDR3 loop spans 16 amino acids. Per the germline V gene, CDR1 is MNHEY and CDR2 is SVGAGI. When the RNA was reverse transcribed, random hexamers were used with an input of roughly 0.45 to 1 ug. TCRdb passed the immunoSEQ multiplex PCR reads through MiXCR, listing each CDR3 protein once. The sample yields some 200,000 distinct CDR3 sequences, roughly 94% seen once. The chain couples TRBV6-5 to TRBJ1-1; 7 positions agree with TRBD1. This TCR came from a human donor with Susac syndrome. Sequenced sample: CD8+ T cells from PBMCs. The DNA for the CDR3 is TGTGCCAGCAGTTATCTCTGGACTACAGGGGACACTGAAGCTTTCTTT. It yields the protein CASSYLWTTGDTEAFF.